This TCR beta chain was recovered during a study of Ad26.COV2.S vaccination and SARS-CoV-2 variants. Looking at the study overall: Ad26.COV2.S, an intramuscular injection, was given once or twice 56 days apart.

Method: immunoSEQ multiplex PCR; TCRdb's copy keeps in-frame clones and lacks some. The data show around 420,000 clones, 70% to 90% seen once. Germline CDR1 MDHEN, CDR2 SYDVKM. V was cut by 3 bases and J by 3 bases, with 17 bases left in between. The CDR3 spans 16 residues. As to this clone: Its target is unknown.

Regarding the study as a whole: Total responses of T cells may have been underestimated by the analyses of TCR breadth and depth.

Treatment: about 20 received Ad26.COV2.S at low or high dose, single or two shots; roughly five received placebo; per-sample allocation not given. Samples came from day 63 after the first vaccine or placebo injection. Donation came from an adult in Boston who was aged 18-55 years. The chain couples TRBV28 to TRBJ1-2, with D possibly being TRBD1 (5 bases). Sequencing was performed on peripheral blood, taken in a trial of Ad26.COV2.S vaccine versus placebo. The sequence was collected from a person between 18 and 65 years old who received the Ad26.COV2.S COVID-19 vaccine or a placebo. CDR3 DNA: TGTGCCAGCAGTTTTGAGTTTGGGCAGGGACACTATGGCTACACCTTC. Amino acid sequence: CASSFEFGQGHYGYTF.